Below are 32 T cell receptor beta chains sequenced from a single sample in a study of blood T cell repertoires in COVID-19. Sequencing was performed with immunoSEQ multiplex PCR; in TCRdb, only in-frame clones are kept and a portion is missing. The table shows 200,000 to 250,000 clones, with 75% to 90% occurring only once. The sample taken for sequencing was peripheral blood. The source is a man younger than 40 who had recovered from COVID-19.

This chain joins TRBV9 and TRBJ1-5, with unresolved D. This CDR3 region has 14 residues. Trimming removed 0 bases at V and 4 bases at J, with 8 bases between. Germline lookup yields CDR1 SGDLS and CDR2 YYNGEE. The CDR3 nucleotides read TGTGCCAGCAGCGTAGATTTCATGAATCAGCCCCAGCATTTT. Translated, it gives CASSVDFMNQPQHF.

J is TRBJ2-7 and V is TRBV18; the D gene is possibly TRBD1 (5 bases). Per the germline V gene, CDR1 is KGHSH and CDR2 is LQKENI. V lost 3 bases and J 2 bases, leaving 11 bases between the germline ends. CDR3 length: 14 residues. The CDR3 sequence is CASSPPAGTYEQYF. DNA of the CDR3: TGTGCCAGCTCACCGCCGGCAGGGACCTACGAGCAGTACTTC. The complete variable domain, with remaining parts taken from reference TRBV18 and TRBJ2-7, reads NAGVMQNPRHLVRRRGQEARLRCSPMKGHSHVYWYRQLPEEGLKFMVYLQKENIIDESGMPKERFSAEFPKEGPSILRIQQVVRGDSAAYFCASSPPAGTYEQYFGPGTRLTVT.

The CDR3 region has the DNA TGTGCCATCAGTGCGGGGATGGGCACTACCGGGGAGCTGTTTTTT. Protein: CAISAGMGTTGELFF. The chain joins TRBV10-3 to TRBJ2-2, with a weak D call TRBD2 (5 bases). This CDR3 is 15 amino acids long. Germline V lookup: CDR1 ENHRY, CDR2 SYGVKD. Deletions cut 4 bases from V and 5 bases from J, with 14 bases between.

J is TRBJ2-3 and V is TRBV3-1 (or the pseudogene TRBV3-2), with TRBD2 identical over 7 bases. Trimming at V came to 4 bases and at J to 6 bases, leaving 13 bases not matched to a gene. Germline CDR1 reads LGHDT; CDR2 reads YNNKEL (reference sequence). CDR3 length equals 16 residues. CDR3 in amino acids: CASSPYISGVGDTQYF. CDR3 DNA: TGTGCCAGCAGCCCCTACATAAGCGGGGTTGGGGATACGCAGTATTTT.

J is TRBJ2-4 and V is TRBV19, with TRBD1 identical over 9 bases. This CDR3 region has 16 residues. V shed 3 bases, J shed 3 bases, and the junction held 6 bases outside the gene matches. Germline loops: CDR1 LNHDA, CDR2 SQIVND (reference sequence). The DNA of the CDR3 is TGTGCCAGTAGTATCGGGACAGGGTGGGGCAAAAACATTCAGTACTTC. It is translated as CASSIGTGWGKNIQYF.

The chain links TRBV5-6 to TRBJ2-3, with D maybe TRBD1 (6 bases). V gave up 5 bases and J gave up 3 bases, with 16 bases separating them. Germline V CDR1 and CDR2: SGHDT, YYEEEE. The CDR3 totals 15 residues. CDR3 sequence (DNA): TGTGCCAGCAGAGCTTCGACAGGATCAACAGATACGCAGTATTTT. Its protein product is CASRASTGSTDTQYF.

This clone was picked up a small number of times. The rearrangement links TRBV23-1 to TRBJ2-2, with a tentative D call TRBD2 (5 bases). TRBV23-1 is marked as an open reading frame, function uncertain. Trimming stripped 4 bases from V and 0 bases from J, with 21 bases between. CDR3 length: 19 amino acids. The CDR3 here is CASSPRAGGIITNTGELFF. The CDR3 bases are TGCGCCAGCAGTCCAAGGGCAGGAGGCATTATAACGAACACCGGGGAGCTGTTTTTT.

This chain connects TRBV18 to TRBJ2-5; 10 positions agree with TRBD2. The germline V gene has CDR1 KGHSH and CDR2 LQKENI. Unmatched junction bases numbered 10, after V lost 3 bases and J lost 0 bases. CDR3 size: 18 residues. This CDR3 is CASSPGPQGLADQETQYF. DNA for the CDR3: TGTGCCAGCTCACCGGGGCCTCAAGGACTAGCGGACCAAGAGACCCAGTACTTC. The entire variable domain, with the rest obtained from reference TRBV18 and TRBJ2-5, is as follows: NAGVMQNPRHLVRRRGQEARLRCSPMKGHSHVYWYRQLPEEGLKFMVYLQKENIIDESGMPKERFSAEFPKEGPSILRIQQVVRGDSAAYFCASSPGPQGLADQETQYFGPGTRLLVL.

The V gene is TRBV5-6, the J gene TRBJ1-4; 8 bases line up with TRBD1. Germline-derived CDR1 and CDR2 are SGHDT and YYEEEE. The trim removed 4 bases at V and 6 bases at J, leaving 5 bases unmatched. This CDR3 is built from 14 residues. The CDR3 is CASSLDRVDEKLFF. The CDR3 DNA follows: TGTGCCAGCAGCCTGGACAGGGTTGATGAAAAACTGTTTTTT.

The chain has TRBV11-2 and TRBJ2-2; a possible D gene is TRBD2 (6 bases). Germline V gene lookup returns CDR1 SGHAT and CDR2 FQNNGV. Trimming left V 3 bases short and J 7 bases short, with 15 bases between. The CDR3 loop spans 15 amino acids. This CDR3 is CASSFGRGLGGELFF. DNA for the CDR3: TGTGCCAGCAGCTTCGGCCGGGGGTTGGGCGGGGAGCTGTTTTTT.

This clone was seen more than once but under ten times. The V call is TRBV29-1, the J call TRBJ1-6; possibly TRBD1 for D (6 bases). CDR3 size: 13 residues. V was cut by 6 bases and J by 7 bases, with 13 bases left in between. Germline V gene data show CDR1 as SQVTM and CDR2 as ANQGSEA. CDR3 nucleotide sequence: TGCAGCGTCCGCAGGGGCCCGAATTCACCCCTCCACTTT. Translated, it gives CSVRRGPNSPLHF. Based on the CDR3 plus reference TRBV29-1 and TRBJ1-6, the full variable domain is SAVISQKPSRDICQRGTSLTIQCQVDSQVTMMFWYRQQPGQSLTLIATANQGSEATYESGFVIDKFPISRPNLTFSTLTVSNMSPEDSSIYLCSVRRGPNSPLHFGNGTRLTVT.

This clone has only one observation. The gene calls are TRBV5-1 and TRBJ2-6, with 8 positions matching TRBD1. From germline, CDR1 is SGHRS and CDR2 YFSETQ. The V gene end was trimmed by 6 bases and the J gene end by 3 bases; junction bases not matched to a gene: 11. The CDR3 spans 17 residues. The CDR3 here is CASTFIPGTGGANVLTF. The CDR3 nucleotides are TGCGCCAGCACCTTCATCCCCGGGACAGGTGGGGCCAACGTCCTGACTTTC.

The CDR3 nucleotides read TGTGCCAGCAGGCTCTATAGCAATCAGCCCCAGCATTTT. Encoded protein: CASRLYSNQPQHF. J is TRBJ1-5 and V is TRBV12-3 or TRBV12-4, with no clear D. The V and J ends lost 6 bases and 0 bases respectively, with 6 bases between them. The CDR3 runs 13 residues.

This chain connects TRBV15 to TRBJ1-4; 7 bases line up with TRBD1. The germline CDR1 and CDR2 sequences are LNHNV and YYDKDF (reference sequence). The CDR3 covers 15 residues. Unmatched junction bases numbered 8, after V lost 3 bases and J lost 7 bases. The CDR3 coding sequence is TGTGCCACCAGCAGGACCGGGACAGCGGCTGAAAAACTGTTTTTT. This sequence encodes CATSRTGTAAEKLFF. The variable domain in full, completed from reference TRBV15 and TRBJ1-4, reads DAMVIQNPRYQVTQFGKPVTLSCSQTLNHNVMYWYQQKSSQAPKLLFHYYDKDFNNEADTPDNFQSRRPNTSFCFLDIRSPGLGDTAMYLCATSRTGTAAEKLFFGSGTQLSVL.

The chain recombines TRBV14 with TRBJ2-7, with 7 bases lining up with TRBD2. CDR3 length equals 14 residues. The V gene's germline CDR1 is SGHDN and CDR2 FVKESK. Germline trimming cut 4 bases from V and 2 bases from J; bases unmatched to any gene: 5. This CDR3 reads CASSLLAGAYEQYF. CDR3 coding DNA: TGTGCCAGCAGCCTCCTGGCGGGGGCCTACGAGCAGTACTTC.

This rearrangement joins TRBV6-5 to TRBJ2-1; tentatively, D is TRBD1 (6 bases). With 4 bases removed from V and 2 bases from J, the gap between germline ends came to 6 bases. This CDR3 region has 13 residues. The germline gives CDR1 MNHEY, CDR2 SVGAGI. The CDR3 region has the DNA TGTGCCAGCAGTTGGGACACCTACAATGAGCAGTTCTTC. Residues: CASSWDTYNEQFF.

The chain combines TRBV19 with TRBJ1-2, with D unresolved. Trimming stripped 3 bases from V and 8 bases from J, with 13 bases between. In germline, CDR1 is LNHDA, CDR2 SQIVND (reference sequence). The CDR3 is made up of 13 amino acids. DNA of the CDR3: TGTGCCAGTAGTATCCTGGTCCGCGGGGGCTACACCTTC. The encoded protein is CASSILVRGGYTF.

This chain uses TRBV11-2 with TRBJ2-3; D is possibly TRBD1 (7 bases). Between the trimmed V and J ends, which lost 5 bases and 4 bases, there was a span of 16 bases. The CDR3 contains 15 residues. The V gene's germline CDR1 is SGHAT and CDR2 FQNNGV. CDR3: CASSPRQGGADTQYF. CDR3 bases: TGTGCCAGCAGCCCGCGACAGGGAGGAGCAGATACGCAGTATTTT.

V gene TRBV27 combines with J gene TRBJ1-5; D possibly corresponds to TRBD1 (5 bases). CDR1 and CDR2 (germline): MNHEY, SMNVEV (reference sequence). The ends were cut back, 3 bases at V and 2 bases at J, with 11 bases in the middle. The CDR3 runs 15 residues. CDR3 amino acids: CASSFQGRGNQPQHF. The CDR3 DNA reads TGTGCCAGCAGTTTTCAGGGTCGGGGCAATCAGCCCCAGCATTTT.

This sequence joins TRBV5-4 and TRBJ2-1; the match to TRBD1 covers 10 bases. From germline, CDR1 is SGHNT and CDR2 YYREEE (reference sequence). Germline trimming cut 4 bases from V and 6 bases from J; bases unmatched to any gene: 7. CDR3 length equals 15 residues. CDR3 sequence (DNA): TGTGCCAGCAGCGCCGACAGGGGGCTTTTCAATGAGCAGTTCTTC. Translated: CASSADRGLFNEQFF.

The chain joins TRBV27 to TRBJ1-1; tentative D call: TRBD1 (6 bases). CDR1 and CDR2 (germline): MNHEY, SMNVEV (reference sequence). The CDR3 is 14 residues long. With 2 bases removed from V and 5 bases from J, the gap between germline ends came to 12 bases. The CDR3 loop reads CASSLVEGGTEAFF. The CDR3 region has the DNA TGTGCCAGCAGTTTAGTCGAGGGGGGGACTGAAGCTTTCTTT.

The chain is built from TRBV2 and TRBJ2-7, with D perhaps TRBD1 (5 bases). Between the trimmed V and J ends, which lost 3 bases and 0 bases, there was a span of 12 bases. This CDR3 is 15 amino acids long. Germline CDR1 is SNHLY and CDR2 is FYNNEI. CDR3 sequence reads: CASSEGLEVSYEQYF. CDR3 bases: TGTGCCAGCAGTGAGGGGCTAGAAGTCTCCTACGAGCAGTACTTC.

This clone was seen ten or more times. V and J are TRBV27 and TRBJ1-2; the match to TRBD1 covers 7 bases. From germline, CDR1 is MNHEY and CDR2 SMNVEV (reference sequence). The trim removed 3 bases at V and 1 base at J, leaving 8 bases unmatched. The CDR3 length is 16 residues. The CDR3 protein is CASSLSTGTLNYGYTF. The CDR3, as DNA: TGTGCCAGCAGTTTGTCGACAGGGACCCTTAACTATGGCTACACCTTC.

The genes are TRBV4-2 and TRBJ2-2; D may be TRBD2 (7 bases). The CDR3 has 17 residues. Germline CDR1 reads LGHNA; CDR2 reads YNFKEQ. Trimming took off 0 bases at V and 7 bases at J, with 18 bases between the two ends. CDR3 amino acids: CASSQDAGALSIGELFF. CDR3 DNA sequence: TGTGCCAGCAGCCAAGACGCGGGGGCATTATCGATCGGGGAGCTGTTTTTT.

The rearrangement links TRBV18 to TRBJ2-4, with a possible D match to TRBD1 (5 bases). Germline CDR1 reads KGHSH; CDR2 reads LQKENI. The CDR3 has 13 residues. Trimming took 2 bases from V and 5 from J, leaving 7 bases between them. The CDR3 here is CASSPDSQNIQYF. CDR3 nucleotides: TGTGCCAGCTCACCAGACAGCCAAAACATTCAGTACTTC.

This clone has a single count. This rearrangement joins TRBV21-1 to TRBJ2-5; the DNA was not used to check the table's D call, TRBD2. TRBV21-1 is described as a pseudogene. This CDR3 is built from 11 residues. The CDR3 DNA sequence: TGTGCCAGCAGCCCCCATCGAGCCCAGTACTTC. It is translated as CASSPHRAQYF.

J is TRBJ2-3 and V is TRBV16, with a tentative D call TRBD2 (5 bases). The CDR3 has 14 residues. Germline V lookup: CDR1 KGHSY, CDR2 FQNENV. The V and J ends lost 4 bases and 3 bases respectively, with 11 bases between them. For the CDR3, the DNA is TGTGCCAGCAGCCCGACGGACTCGACAGATACGCAGTATTTT. Translation: CASSPTDSTDTQYF.

This chain links TRBV19 with TRBJ2-7; D is unclear. Germline loops: CDR1 LNHDA, CDR2 SQIVND (reference sequence). V was pared by 8 bases and J by 5 bases, with 19 bases between. The CDR3 covers 14 residues. CDR3 loop: CASSHPTEPHEQYF. The CDR3, as DNA: TGTGCCAGTTCCCATCCGACGGAGCCCCACGAGCAGTACTTC. Using reference TRBV19 and TRBJ2-7 for the parts outside the CDR3, the full variable domain is DGGITQSPKYLFRKEGQNVTLSCEQNLNHDAMYWYRQDPGQGLRLIYYSQIVNDFQKGDIAEGYSVSREKKESFPLTVTSAQKNPTAFYLCASSHPTEPHEQYFGPGTRLTVT.

The chain employs TRBV28 and TRBJ2-5, with a possible D match to TRBD1 (5 bases). The germline gives CDR1 MDHEN, CDR2 SYDVKM. This CDR3 contains 13 residues. The V end lost 7 bases, the J end lost 1 base, and 10 bases lay between the germline ends. The CDR3 DNA follows: TGTGCCAGCAAGGGGTTGAGCCAAGAGACCCAGTACTTC. Protein sequence: CASKGLSQETQYF.

In DNA form, the CDR3 reads TGTGCCAGCAGCTTAAGTCGCGTGGTCCAGGGTTCACCCCTCCACTTT. Translating gives CASSLSRVVQGSPLHF. This chain connects TRBV7-2 to TRBJ1-6; D possibly corresponds to TRBD1 (5 bases). Trimming took off 2 bases at V and 9 bases at J, with 17 bases between the two ends. The CDR3 length is 16 residues. Germline assignment: CDR1 SGHTA and CDR2 FQGNSA.

The CDR3 here is CASSQRSYSPLHF. CDR3 in DNA: TGTGCCAGCAGCCAGAGGAGTTATTCACCCCTCCACTTT. This chain connects TRBV7-2 to TRBJ1-6; D unclear. CDR1 and CDR2 from the germline V gene are SGHTA and FQGNSA. V was pared by 5 bases and J by 8 bases, with 10 bases between. The CDR3 totals 13 residues.

This chain links TRBV4-2 with TRBJ2-7, with 8 bases identical to TRBD1. The CDR3 runs to 16 residues. The V segment lost 4 bases and the J segment 0 bases; nucleotides outside the gene matches: 8. Germline CDR1 reads LGHNA; CDR2 reads YNFKEQ. The CDR3 protein is CASSLQDRDSSYEQYF. CDR3 sequence (DNA): TGTGCCAGCAGCCTGCAGGACAGGGACAGCTCCTACGAGCAGTACTTC.